The 21 T cell receptor beta chains below come from one sample, sequenced in a study of cytomegalovirus exposure and HLA in healthy donors. Researchers ran the PCR with 60 Vbeta and 13 Jbeta primers. Profiled with immunoSEQ multiplex PCR; TCRdb holds only in-frame clones, not every one. The repertoire holds 130,000 or so clones, with about four fifths as singletons. The source material was PBMCs. These receptors originate from a man aged 30 to 39 in good health and CMV-seronegative.

The chain couples TRBV2 to TRBJ2-3, with D perhaps TRBD2 (5 bases). The CDR3 sequence is 14 residues long. The V end was cut by 8 bases, the J end by 4 bases, with 16 bases between. Germline V CDR1 and CDR2: SNHLY, FYNNEI. The CDR3 here is CASAGGSPADTQYF. The CDR3 DNA reads TGTGCCAGCGCTGGTGGGAGCCCGGCAGATACGCAGTATTTT.

This chain joins TRBV19 and TRBJ1-1, with D unresolved. The germline V gene has CDR1 LNHDA and CDR2 SQIVND (reference sequence). The CDR3 loop spans 15 amino acids. With 5 bases removed from V and 5 bases from J, the gap between germline ends came to 18 bases. CDR3 bases: TGTGCCAGTAGTCCCATTGAGACAAAGAATACTGAAGCTTTCTTT. Amino acids: CASSPIETKNTEAFF. The full variable domain, with the rest looked up from reference TRBV19 and TRBJ1-1, is DGGITQSPKYLFRKEGQNVTLSCEQNLNHDAMYWYRQDPGQGLRLIYYSQIVNDFQKGDIAEGYSVSREKKESFPLTVTSAQKNPTAFYLCASSPIETKNTEAFFGQGTRLTVV.

The rearrangement uses TRBV28 and TRBJ2-4; a weak D match, TRBD2 (7 bases). The V end was cut by 7 bases, the J end by 2 bases, with 18 bases between. The CDR3 runs to 16 residues. CDR1 is MDHEN and CDR2 is SYDVKM in the germline V gene. CDR3 nucleotide sequence: TGTGCCAGCACTAAGGGGGGGGGCGCACCCAAAAACATTCAGTACTTC. Protein product: CASTKGGGAPKNIQYF.

The V call is TRBV14, the J call TRBJ1-5; 7 bases align to TRBD1. The CDR3 covers 13 residues. CDR1 is SGHDN and CDR2 is FVKESK in the germline V gene. V shed 6 bases, J shed 3 bases, and the junction held 2 bases outside the gene matches. CDR3 coding DNA: TGTGCCAGCAGGACAGGGTACAATCAGCCCCAGCATTTT. It translates to CASRTGYNQPQHF.

The chain combines TRBV7-8 with TRBJ1-5, with 12 bases that match TRBD1. Germline V lookup: CDR1 SGHVS, CDR2 FQNEAQ. The CDR3 sequence is 19 residues long. Losses at the gene ends were 4 bases for V and 5 bases for J; bases not matched to a gene: 15. CDR3 sequence reads: CASSSSRPGQGALDQPQHF. CDR3 DNA sequence: TGTGCCAGCAGCTCCTCACGACCGGGACAGGGGGCTTTGGATCAGCCCCAGCATTTT.

V is TRBV7-2 and J is TRBJ1-1; D remains unclear. Trimming took 3 bases from V and 1 from J, leaving 3 bases between them. The CDR3 length is 12 residues. Germline-derived CDR1 and CDR2 are SGHTA and FQGNSA. The CDR3 is CASSFRNTEAFF. The DNA of the CDR3 is TGTGCCAGCAGCTTCCGGAACACTGAAGCTTTCTTT. Using reference TRBV7-2 and TRBJ1-1 for the parts outside the CDR3, the full variable domain is GAGVSQSPSNKVTEKGKDVELRCDPISGHTALYWYRQSLGQGLEFLIYFQGNSAPDKSGLPSDRFSAERTGGSVSTLTIQRTQQEDSAVYLCASSFRNTEAFFGQGTRLTVV.

The chain employs TRBV7-9 and TRBJ1-6; D unclear. The CDR3 is 15 amino acids. Trimming took 1 base from V and 6 from J, leaving 10 bases between them. Germline V gene data show CDR1 as SEHNR and CDR2 as FQNEAQ (reference sequence). CDR3 protein: CASSLGATINSPLHF. The CDR3 DNA sequence: TGTGCCAGCAGCTTAGGGGCGACTATTAATTCACCCCTCCACTTT. Supplemented by reference TRBV7-9 and TRBJ1-6, the full variable domain reads DTGVSQNPRHKITKRGQNVTFRCDPISEHNRLYWYRQTLGQGPEFLTYFQNEAQLEKSRLLSDRFSAERPKGSFSTLEIQRTEQGDSAMYLCASSLGATINSPLHFGNGTRLTVT.

The rearrangement uses TRBV11-2 and TRBJ2-7, with D perhaps matching TRBD1 (5 bases). There are 14 residues in the CDR3. V was shortened by 1 base and J by 2 bases, with 9 bases between the two germline ends. Germline loops: CDR1 SGHAT, CDR2 FQNNGV. The chain's CDR3 is CASSLATATYEQYF. CDR3 bases: TGTGCCAGCAGCTTAGCGACAGCAACCTACGAGCAGTACTTC.

V gene TRBV10-3 combines with J gene TRBJ2-3; the match to TRBD1 covers 10 bases. The CDR3 length is 15 residues. V shed 6 bases, J shed 5 bases, and the junction held 8 bases outside the gene matches. From germline, CDR1 is ENHRY and CDR2 SYGVKD. The CDR3 coding sequence is TGTGCCATCAGGACGGCGGGACAGGGGAAAGATACGCAGTATTTT. It codes for CAIRTAGQGKDTQYF.

This clone has more than one count but fewer than ten. CDR3 bases: TGTGCCAGCAGCCCCGGGACAGTATCCTATGGCTACACCTTC. As protein: CASSPGTVSYGYTF. The gene calls are TRBV5-6 and TRBJ1-2; TRBD1 agrees at 7 bases. V gave up 4 bases and J gave up 4 bases; unmatched junction bases: 7. This CDR3 contains 14 residues. Germline-derived CDR1 and CDR2 are SGHDT and YYEEEE.

The V and J genes are TRBV6-5 and TRBJ1-1; the match to TRBD1 covers 9 bases. The CDR3 extends over 15 amino acids. J was trimmed by 5 bases and V by 7 bases; bases with no gene match: 11. CDR1 is MNHEY, CDR2 SVGAGI, per germline. The CDR3 DNA is TGTGCCAGCACCCTAGGGACAGGGAGAGGGACTGAAGCTTTCTTT. Protein: CASTLGTGRGTEAFF.

This chain uses TRBV6-5 with TRBJ1-1; D possibly corresponds to TRBD1 (6 bases). The V gene's germline CDR1 is MNHEY and CDR2 SVGAGI. With 9 bases removed from V and 1 base from J, the gap between germline ends came to 18 bases. The CDR3 totals 15 residues. CDR3 nucleotides: TGTGCCAGGAAACTCGGACAGCATCAGAACACTGAAGCTTTCTTT. This translates into CARKLGQHQNTEAFF.

V and J are TRBV29-1 and TRBJ1-2; 9 bases are a match to TRBD1. Germline assignment: CDR1 SQVTM and CDR2 ANQGSEA. This CDR3 contains 13 residues. V dropped 5 bases and J dropped 2; count of bases not matched to a gene: 3. CDR3 sequence (DNA): TGCAGCGTTTCGGGACAGGGAAACTATGGCTACACCTTC. Translation: CSVSGQGNYGYTF.

This rearrangement joins TRBV6-1 to TRBJ1-6; D is unclear. Trimming cost V 6 bases and J 7 bases, with 10 bases left between them. CDR1 and CDR2 from the germline V gene are MNHNS and SASEGT. This CDR3 is 13 amino acids long. CDR3 protein: CASRQQKNSPLHF. CDR3 nucleotides: TGTGCCAGCAGGCAACAGAAAAATTCACCCCTCCACTTT.

This sequence joins TRBV11-2 and TRBJ2-3; 15 nucleotides line up with TRBD2. Germline CDR1 reads SGHAT; CDR2 reads FQNNGV. The junction had 8 bases not matched to a gene; V was cut back by 6 bases and J by 4 bases. The CDR3 loop spans 17 amino acids. This CDR3 is CASSPGLAGGPPDTQYF. The CDR3, as DNA: TGTGCCAGCAGTCCCGGACTAGCGGGGGGGCCACCAGATACGCAGTATTTT.

This sequence joins TRBV5-1 and TRBJ1-3; D is unclear. This CDR3 has 15 amino acids. The V end was cut by 0 bases, the J end by 1 base, with 8 bases between. CDR1 and CDR2 (germline): SGHRS, YFSETQ. The CDR3 reads CASSLAGNSGNTIYF. The CDR3 DNA sequence: TGCGCCAGCAGCTTGGCGGGGAATTCTGGAAACACCATATATTTT.

This sequence joins TRBV20-1 and TRBJ2-1, with D perhaps matching TRBD2 (5 bases). This CDR3 is 9 amino acids long. Germline values: CDR1 DFQATT, CDR2 SNEGSKA (reference sequence). DNA for the CDR3: TGCAGGACCGCGGGTGAGCAGTTCTTC. Amino acids: CRTAGEQFF.

The chain links TRBV7-2 to TRBJ2-1; TRBD2 aligns across 11 bases. The CDR3 contains 15 residues. The V and J ends lost 1 base and 10 bases, in that order; junction bases with no gene match: 6. Germline CDR1 is SGHTA and CDR2 is FQGNSA. CDR3 sequence (DNA): TGTGCCAGCAGCTTAGGGTTAGCGGGGGGGCAGGAGCAGTTCTTC. It yields the protein CASSLGLAGGQEQFF.

J is TRBJ1-2 and V is TRBV14, with no clear D. The CDR3 consists of 13 residues. V lost 1 base and J lost 4, with 7 bases in between. Per germline, CDR1 SGHDN and CDR2 FVKESK. This chain's CDR3 is CASSQAGFYGYTF. The DNA for the CDR3 is TGTGCCAGCAGCCAAGCCGGGTTCTATGGCTACACCTTC.

The V call is TRBV6-6, the J call TRBJ2-7, with 7 bases identical to TRBD2. V trimming: 5 bases; J trimming: 3 bases; junction bases outside the gene matches: 4. Looked up from germline, CDR1 is MNHNY and CDR2 is SVGAGI (reference sequence). CDR3 size: 13 residues. CDR3 loop: CASSPGTNYEQYF. CDR3 DNA: TGTGCCAGCAGTCCAGGGACTAACTACGAGCAGTACTTC.

This chain links TRBV4-1 with TRBJ2-5; 9 bases line up with TRBD1. The end of the DNA is better explained by TRBJ2-7, so the J call may be wrong. The CDR3 covers 14 residues. The germline gives CDR1 MGHRA, CDR2 YSYEKL. The CDR3 coding sequence is TGCGCCAGCAGCCCACAAGACAGGGGGTACGAGCAGTACTTC. Residues: CASSPQDRGYEQYF.